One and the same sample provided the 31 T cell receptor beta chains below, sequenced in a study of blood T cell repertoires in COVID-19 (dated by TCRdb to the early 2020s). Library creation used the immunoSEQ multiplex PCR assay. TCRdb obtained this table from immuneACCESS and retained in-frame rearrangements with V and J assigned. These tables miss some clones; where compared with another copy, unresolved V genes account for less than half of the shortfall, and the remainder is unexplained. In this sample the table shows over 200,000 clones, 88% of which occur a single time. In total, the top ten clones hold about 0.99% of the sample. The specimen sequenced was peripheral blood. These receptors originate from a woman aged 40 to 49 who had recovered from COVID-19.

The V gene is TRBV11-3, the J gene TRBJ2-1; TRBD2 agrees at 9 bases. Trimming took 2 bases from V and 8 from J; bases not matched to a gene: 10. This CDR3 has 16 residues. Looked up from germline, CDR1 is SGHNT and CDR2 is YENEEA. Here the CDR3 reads CASSLRGSGSLHEQFF. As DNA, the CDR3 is TGTGCCAGCAGCTTAAGGGGTAGCGGGAGTCTTCATGAGCAGTTCTTC.

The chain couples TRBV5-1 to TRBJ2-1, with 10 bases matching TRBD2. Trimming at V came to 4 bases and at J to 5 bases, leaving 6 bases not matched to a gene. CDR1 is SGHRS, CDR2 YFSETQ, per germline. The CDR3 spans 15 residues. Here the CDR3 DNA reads TGCGCCAGCAGCCCCGGACTAGCGGCCCACAATGAGCAGTTCTTC. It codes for CASSPGLAAHNEQFF.

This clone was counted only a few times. CDR3 coding DNA: TGTGCCAGCAGGTTGGAAGCGGGCAGTCAGCCCCAGCATTTT. Translating it yields CASRLEAGSQPQHF. V and J are TRBV6-5 and TRBJ1-5; D not certain. V was pared by 6 bases and J by 6 bases, with 15 bases between. Germline CDR1 reads MNHEY; CDR2 reads SVGAGI. The CDR3 length is 14 residues.

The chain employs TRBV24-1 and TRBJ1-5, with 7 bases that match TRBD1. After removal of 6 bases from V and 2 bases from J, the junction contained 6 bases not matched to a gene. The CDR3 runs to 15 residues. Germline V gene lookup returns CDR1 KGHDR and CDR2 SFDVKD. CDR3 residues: CATSRGGSGNQPQHF. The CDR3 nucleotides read TGTGCCACCAGTAGAGGGGGCTCGGGCAATCAGCCCCAGCATTTT.

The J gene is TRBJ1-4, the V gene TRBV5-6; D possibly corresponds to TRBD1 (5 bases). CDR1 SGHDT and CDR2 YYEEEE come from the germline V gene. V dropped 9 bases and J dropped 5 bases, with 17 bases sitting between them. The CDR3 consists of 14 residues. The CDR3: CATHLGGVNEKLFF. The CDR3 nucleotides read TGTGCCACCCATTTGGGGGGGGTAAATGAAAAACTGTTTTTT.

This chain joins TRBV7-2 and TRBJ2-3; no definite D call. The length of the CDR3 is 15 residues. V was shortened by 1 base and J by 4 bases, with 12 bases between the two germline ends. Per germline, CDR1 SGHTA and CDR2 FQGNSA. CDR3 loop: CASSLGPLSADTQYF. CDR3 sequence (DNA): TGTGCCAGCAGCTTAGGCCCACTATCCGCAGATACGCAGTATTTT.

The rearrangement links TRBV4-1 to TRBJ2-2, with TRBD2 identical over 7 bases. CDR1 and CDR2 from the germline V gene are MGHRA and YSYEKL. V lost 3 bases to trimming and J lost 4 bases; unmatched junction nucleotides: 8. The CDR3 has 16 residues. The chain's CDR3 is CASSQETSVGTGELFF. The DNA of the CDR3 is TGCGCCAGCAGCCAGGAAACTAGCGTTGGCACCGGGGAGCTGTTTTTT.

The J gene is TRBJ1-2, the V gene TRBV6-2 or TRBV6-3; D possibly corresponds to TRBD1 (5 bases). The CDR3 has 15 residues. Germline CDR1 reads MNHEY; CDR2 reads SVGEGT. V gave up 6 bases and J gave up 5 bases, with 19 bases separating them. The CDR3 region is CASSRIGGRNYGYTF. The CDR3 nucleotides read TGTGCCAGCAGCCGGATCGGGGGACGGAATTATGGCTACACCTTC.

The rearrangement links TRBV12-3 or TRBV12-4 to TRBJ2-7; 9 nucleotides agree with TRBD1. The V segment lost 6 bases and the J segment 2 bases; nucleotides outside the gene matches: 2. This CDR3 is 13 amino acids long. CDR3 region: CASSRTGAYEQYF. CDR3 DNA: TGTGCCAGCAGCCGGACAGGGGCCTACGAGCAGTACTTC.

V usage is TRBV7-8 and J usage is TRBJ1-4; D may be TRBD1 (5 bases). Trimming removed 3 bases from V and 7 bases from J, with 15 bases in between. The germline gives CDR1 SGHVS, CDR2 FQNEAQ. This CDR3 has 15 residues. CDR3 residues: CASSLGHGGVEKLFF. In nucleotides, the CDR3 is TGTGCCAGCAGCTTGGGTCACGGGGGGGTTGAAAAACTGTTTTTT.

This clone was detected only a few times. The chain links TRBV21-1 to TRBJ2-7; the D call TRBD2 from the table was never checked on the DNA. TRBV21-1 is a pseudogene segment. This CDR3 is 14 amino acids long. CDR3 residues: CASSKGLADYEQYF. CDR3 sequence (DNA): TGTGCCAGCAGCAAGGGACTAGCGGACTACGAGCAGTACTTC.

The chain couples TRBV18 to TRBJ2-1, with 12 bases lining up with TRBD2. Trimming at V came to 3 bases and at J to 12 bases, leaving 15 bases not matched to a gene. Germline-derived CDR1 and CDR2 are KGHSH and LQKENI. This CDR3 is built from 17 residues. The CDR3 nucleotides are TGTGCCAGCTCACCTCGGACTAGCGGGAACGGGGCCGGGCGGCAGTTCTTC. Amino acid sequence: CASSPRTSGNGAGRQFF.

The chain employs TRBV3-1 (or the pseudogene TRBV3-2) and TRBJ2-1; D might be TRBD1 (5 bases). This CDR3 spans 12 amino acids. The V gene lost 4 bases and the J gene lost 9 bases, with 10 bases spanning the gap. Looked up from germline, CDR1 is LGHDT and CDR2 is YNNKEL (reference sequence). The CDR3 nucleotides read TGTGCCAGCAGCCGGGGCCGTCCTGAGCAGTTCTTC. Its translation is CASSRGRPEQFF.

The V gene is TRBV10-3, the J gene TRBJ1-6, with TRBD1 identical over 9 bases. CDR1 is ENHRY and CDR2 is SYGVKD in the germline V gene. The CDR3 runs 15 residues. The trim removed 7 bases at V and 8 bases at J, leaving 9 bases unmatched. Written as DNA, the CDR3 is TGTGCCATCACTGCGGACAGGGGAGATTATTCACCCCTCCACTTT. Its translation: CAITADRGDYSPLHF.

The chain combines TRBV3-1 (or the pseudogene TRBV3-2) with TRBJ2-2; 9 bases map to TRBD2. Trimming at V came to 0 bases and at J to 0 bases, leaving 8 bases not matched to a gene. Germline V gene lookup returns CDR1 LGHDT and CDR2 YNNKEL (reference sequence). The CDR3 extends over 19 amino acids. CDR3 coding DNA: TGTGCCAGCAGCCAAGACGGTCGGCTAGCGGGGCCGAACACCGGGGAGCTGTTTTTT. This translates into CASSQDGRLAGPNTGELFF.

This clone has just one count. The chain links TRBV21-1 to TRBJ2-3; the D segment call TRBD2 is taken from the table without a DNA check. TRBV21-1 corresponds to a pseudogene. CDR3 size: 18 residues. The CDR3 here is CASSKPAAAHDPTDTQYF. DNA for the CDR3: TGTGCCAGCAGCAAACCCGCGGCGGCCCATGACCCCACAGATACGCAGTATTTT.

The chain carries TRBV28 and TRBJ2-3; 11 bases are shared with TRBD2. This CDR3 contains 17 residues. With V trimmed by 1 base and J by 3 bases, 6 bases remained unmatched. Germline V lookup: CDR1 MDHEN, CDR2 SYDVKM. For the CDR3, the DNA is TGTGCCAGCAGTTTATCCCTAGCGGGAGGCAATACAGATACGCAGTATTTT. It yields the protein CASSLSLAGGNTDTQYF.

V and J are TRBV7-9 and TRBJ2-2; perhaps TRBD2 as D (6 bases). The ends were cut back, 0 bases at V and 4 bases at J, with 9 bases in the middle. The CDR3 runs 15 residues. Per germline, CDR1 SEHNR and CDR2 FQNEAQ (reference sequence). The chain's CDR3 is CASSLAGGPTGELFF. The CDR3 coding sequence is TGTGCCAGCAGCTTAGCCGGGGGTCCCACCGGGGAGCTGTTTTTT.

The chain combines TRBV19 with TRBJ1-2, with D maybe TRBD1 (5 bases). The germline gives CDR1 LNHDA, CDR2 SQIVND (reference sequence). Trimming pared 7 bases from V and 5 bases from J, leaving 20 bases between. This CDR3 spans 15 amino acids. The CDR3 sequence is CASTPMAGELYGYTF. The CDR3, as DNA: TGTGCCAGTACTCCCATGGCGGGGGAACTTTATGGCTACACCTTC.

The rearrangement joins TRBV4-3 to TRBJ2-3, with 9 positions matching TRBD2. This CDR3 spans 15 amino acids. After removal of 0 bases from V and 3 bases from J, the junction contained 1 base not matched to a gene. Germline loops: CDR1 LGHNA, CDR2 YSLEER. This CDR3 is CASSQEGLATDTQYF. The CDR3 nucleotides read TGCGCCAGCAGCCAAGAGGGACTAGCAACAGATACGCAGTATTTT.

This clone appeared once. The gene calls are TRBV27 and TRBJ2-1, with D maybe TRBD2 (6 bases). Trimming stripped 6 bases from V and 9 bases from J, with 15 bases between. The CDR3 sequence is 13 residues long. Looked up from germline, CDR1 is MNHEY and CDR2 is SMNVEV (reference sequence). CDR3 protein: CASRTGMGGEQFF. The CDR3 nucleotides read TGTGCCAGCAGGACCGGGATGGGAGGTGAGCAGTTCTTC.

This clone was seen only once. Here the CDR3 DNA reads TGTGCCAGCAGTTACCGGGGGTACGAGCAGTACTTC. Protein: CASSYRGYEQYF. The V call is TRBV6-5, the J call TRBJ2-7; D is perhaps TRBD2 (6 bases). Germline V gene data show CDR1 as MNHEY and CDR2 as SVGAGI. There are 12 residues in the CDR3. Trimming left V 2 bases short and J 4 bases short, with 6 bases between.

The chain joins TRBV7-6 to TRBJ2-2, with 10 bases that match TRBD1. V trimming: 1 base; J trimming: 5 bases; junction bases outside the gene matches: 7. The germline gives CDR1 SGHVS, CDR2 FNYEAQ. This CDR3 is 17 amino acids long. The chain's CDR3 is CASSLVPRTGGTGELFF. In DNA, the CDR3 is TGTGCCAGCAGCTTAGTACCCCGGACAGGGGGTACCGGGGAGCTGTTTTTT.

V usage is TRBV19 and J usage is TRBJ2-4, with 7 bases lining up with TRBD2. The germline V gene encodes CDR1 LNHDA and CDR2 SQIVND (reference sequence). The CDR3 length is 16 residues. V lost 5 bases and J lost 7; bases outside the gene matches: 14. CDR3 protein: CASSSPREGRRNIQYF. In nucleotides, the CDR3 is TGTGCCAGTAGTTCCCCTAGGGAGGGCAGGCGGAACATTCAGTACTTC.

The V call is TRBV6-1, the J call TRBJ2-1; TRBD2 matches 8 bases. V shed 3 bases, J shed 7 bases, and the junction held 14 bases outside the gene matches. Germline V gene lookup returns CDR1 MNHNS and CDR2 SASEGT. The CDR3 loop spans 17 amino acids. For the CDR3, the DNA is TGTGCCAGCAGTGACAGATTAGCGGGATTCGGGCTTAATGAGCAGTTCTTC. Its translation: CASSDRLAGFGLNEQFF.

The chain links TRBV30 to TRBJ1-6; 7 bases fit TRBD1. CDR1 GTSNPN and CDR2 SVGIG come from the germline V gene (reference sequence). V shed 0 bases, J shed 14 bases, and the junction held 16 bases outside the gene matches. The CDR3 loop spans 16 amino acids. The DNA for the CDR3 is TGTGCCTGGAGTGTAACGGGACAGCGTTCGGGTTCGGCCCTCCACTTT. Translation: CAWSVTGQRSGSALHF.

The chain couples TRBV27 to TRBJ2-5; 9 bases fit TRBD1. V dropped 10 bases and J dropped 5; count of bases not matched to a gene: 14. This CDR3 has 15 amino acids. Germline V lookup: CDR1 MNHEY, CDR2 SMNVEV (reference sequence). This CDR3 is CATTLKRDRVETQYF. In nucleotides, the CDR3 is TGTGCCACCACCCTTAAGAGGGACAGGGTGGAGACCCAGTACTTC.

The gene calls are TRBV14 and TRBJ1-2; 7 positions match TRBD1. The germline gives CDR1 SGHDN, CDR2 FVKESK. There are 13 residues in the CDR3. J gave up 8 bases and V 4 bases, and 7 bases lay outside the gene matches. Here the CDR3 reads CASSLQGIGGYTF. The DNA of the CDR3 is TGTGCCAGCAGCCTACAGGGGATCGGGGGCTACACCTTC.

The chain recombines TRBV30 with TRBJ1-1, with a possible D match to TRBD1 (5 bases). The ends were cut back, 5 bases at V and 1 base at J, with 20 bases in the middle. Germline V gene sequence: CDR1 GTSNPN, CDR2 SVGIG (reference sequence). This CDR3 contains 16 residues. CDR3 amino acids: CAWGSPGGNGNTEAFF. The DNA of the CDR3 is TGTGCCTGGGGCTCCCCGGGGGGGAATGGGAACACTGAAGCTTTCTTT.

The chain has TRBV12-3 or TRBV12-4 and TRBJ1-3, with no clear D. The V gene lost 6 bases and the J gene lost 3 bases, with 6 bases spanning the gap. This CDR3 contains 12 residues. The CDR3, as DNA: TGTGCCAGCAGACCCGGTGGAAACACCATATATTTT. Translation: CASRPGGNTIYF.

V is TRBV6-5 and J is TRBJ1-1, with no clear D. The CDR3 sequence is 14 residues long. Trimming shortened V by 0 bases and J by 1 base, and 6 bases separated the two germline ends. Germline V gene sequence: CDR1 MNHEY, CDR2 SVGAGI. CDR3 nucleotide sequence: TGTGCCAGCAGTTACTCGGCCGCGAACACTGAAGCTTTCTTT. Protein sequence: CASSYSAANTEAFF.